The rows below give T cell receptor beta chains drawn from one sample of a study of T-cell memory formation after mild COVID-19. One entry per CDR3 protein results from TCRdb running MiXCR on the 5' RACE reads. Among some 190,000 distinct CDR3 sequences listed, about 18% were seen once. The sequenced material came from PBMCs or a T cell subset sorted from them (not recorded which). The receptors originated from an adult woman who had mild COVID-19 (a few samples of this study predate the infection). Cell type and time point are not known. Both conserved end residues are part of each CDR3. The D gene is left open where the match is weak. A clone size is listed for some rows: how often the clone was seen (once, few, many), or a class if it is expanded.

TGTGCCAGCAGCCCCTGGACAGCTCCTAGCACAGATACGCAGTATTTT CASSPWTAPSTDTQYF TRBV6-2/TRBV6-3 NA 16 NA TRBJ2-3
TGTGCCAGCAGCCTCCGACAGGATGCCTACGAGCAGTACTTC CASSLRQDAYEQYF TRBV3-1 NA 14 NA TRBJ2-7
TGCGCCAGCAGCAGCACGCGGACGCGAGACACAGATACGCAGTATTTT CASSSTRTRDTDTQYF TRBV5-1 NA 16 NA TRBJ2-3
TGTGCCAGCAGCTTAGCGACGGCGGGGGGCTCCGAGCAGTACTTC CASSLATAGGSEQYF TRBV7-9 TRBD2 15 few TRBJ2-7
TGTGCCAGCAGCTTAGGACTAGGGGCGGGGACCCAGTACTTC CASSLGLGAGTQYF TRBV7-3 TRBD2 14 NA TRBJ2-5
TGCAGTGCTAGAGGTGTGGGTTATGGCTACACCTTC CSARGVGYGYTF TRBV20-1 NA 12 few TRBJ1-2
TGTGCCAGTAGTATAACCCACGTGCCACCAGACAATGAGCAGTTCTTC CASSITHVPPDNEQFF TRBV19 NA 16 NA TRBJ2-1
TGCGCCAGCAGCCTCCGACACGGAGGTGGCACTGAAGCTTTCTTT CASSLRHGGGTEAFF TRBV4-1 NA 15 few TRBJ1-1
TGTGCCAGCAGCAAAAGGGGGGTAACAGATACGCAGTATTTT CASSKRGVTDTQYF TRBV21-1 NA 14 NA TRBJ2-3
TGTGCCAGCTCACAACCGGAGGGGACAGGGGGCTACACCTTC CASSQPEGTGGYTF TRBV2 TRBD1 14 medium-sized TRBJ1-2
TGCGCCAGCAGCCGGCGCGGGGTTGGAGGGTACAATGAGCAGTTCTTC CASSRRGVGGYNEQFF TRBV5-1 NA 16 NA TRBJ2-1
TGTGCCAGCAGACAATTAGCGGGAGGCCCAAATGAGCAGTTCTTC CASRQLAGGPNEQFF TRBV2 TRBD2 15 NA TRBJ2-1
TGCAGCGTTGTGCCTCAGGACATCGGGCAGTACGAGCAGTACTTC CSVVPQDIGQYEQYF TRBV29-1 NA 15 NA TRBJ2-7
TGCAGTGCCCCGGGACAGGGGCACGGCGAGGGCTATGGCTACACCTTC CSAPGQGHGEGYGYTF TRBV20-1 TRBD1 16 NA TRBJ1-2
TGTGCCAGCAGCACGGGCACCCACTCTGGAAACACCATATATTTT CASSTGTHSGNTIYF TRBV7-2 NA 15 few TRBJ1-3
TGTGCCAGCAGCGACCGCAGGGGGCAAGGCTATGGCTACACCTTC CASSDRRGQGYGYTF TRBV3-1 TRBD1 15 NA TRBJ1-2